Sequencing of this T cell receptor (beta chain) was carried out in a study of shared clonotypes between healthy human individuals. The data were produced by immunoSEQ multiplex PCR, yet TCRdb's version contains in-frame clones alone and is incomplete. The sample yields about 2 million clones, around 96% seen once. Terminally differentiated effector memory CD45RA+ cells were excluded from the naive CD8 cells, which were CD45RO-negative and positively selected for CCR7. The TCR was taken from a man between 18 and 35 years old in good health. Sequences were obtained from naive CD8+ T cells sorted from blood.

CDR3 loop: CASAEGSSYEQYF. The CDR3 nucleotides read TGTGCCAGCGCAGAAGGGAGCTCCTACGAGCAGTACTTC. The chain links TRBV6-6 to TRBJ2-7; D perhaps matches TRBD2 (5 bases). This CDR3 comprises 13 residues. CDR1 and CDR2 (germline): MNHNY, SVGAGI (reference sequence). V lost 8 bases and J lost 0, with 11 bases in between.